The clone carrying this T cell receptor beta chain was detected ten times or more. As yet, its antigen is unknown. This sample was taken from a study of response to subunit inactivated influenza vaccine. Study-wide points: The authors put forward the suggestion that each seasonal influenza vaccination may bring in only a limited number of new T cells.

TCRdb re-called the RT-PCR reads with MiXCR, one entry per CDR3 protein. Among roughly 520,000 distinct CDR3 sequences listed, approximately 24% were seen once. The input for sequencing was CD4+ T cells sorted from PBMCs, taken 5 days after vaccination. The clonotype comes from a man aged 50-60 years who received an inactivated influenza vaccine.

Written as DNA, the CDR3 is TGTGCCAGCAGTCCGGACGGAACCTACGAGCAGTACTTC. Translation gives CASSPDGTYEQYF. The chain carries TRBV12-3 or TRBV12-4 and TRBJ2-7, with D uncertain. Trimming left V 5 bases short and J 2 bases short, with 10 bases between. The CDR3 covers 13 residues.